This T cell receptor beta chain was sequenced during a study of CD8+ T cells in alopecia areata. Findings of the study overall: Having one nonresponder leaves uncertain how baseline CD8+ expansion relates to response.

This clone was seen only a few times. The antigen is undetermined. As to treatment: oral pan-JAK inhibitor, 5-10 mg twice daily. The authors extracted RNA and reverse transcribed it into cDNA as the sequencing template. Data came from immunoSEQ multiplex PCR; TCRdb stores just in-frame clones and leaves some out. Of about 150,000 clones in the sample, about 56% were seen once. Germline V gene lookup returns CDR1 SNHLY and CDR2 FYNNEI. CDR3 length equals 15 residues. Unmatched junction bases numbered 4, after V lost 4 bases and J lost 2 bases. The sequencing here drew on CD8+ T cells sorted from blood, taken at week 4, from a patient treated with tofacitinib. The rearrangement links TRBV2 to TRBJ2-1; 8 bases fit TRBD2. The sequence derives from a human donor with alopecia areata. The CDR3, as DNA: TGTGCCAGCAGTGGCTGGCGGGAGGCCTACAATGAGCAGTTCTTC. Protein sequence: CASSGWREAYNEQFF.